The 31 T cell receptor beta chains below all came from one sample that was sequenced in a study of cytomegalovirus exposure and HLA in healthy donors. PCR involved 60 Vbeta and 13 Jbeta primers. Here immunoSEQ multiplex PCR was the method, and the copy in TCRdb shows in-frame clones only, minus some. Found here are more than 100,000 clones, roughly 80% of them singletons; the top ten hold approximately 4.3%. Sequencing input: PBMCs. The receptors were gathered from a man aged 45 to 65 in good health and CMV-seropositive.

CDR3 coding DNA: TGTGCCAGCAGCCGACTAGCGGGGGCCTACAATGAGCAGTTCTTC. It translates to CASSRLAGAYNEQFF. The chain recombines TRBV7-8 with TRBJ2-1, with 12 bases matching TRBD2. The length of the CDR3 is 15 residues. V lost 5 bases and J lost 2; bases outside the gene matches: 1. CDR1 is SGHVS, CDR2 FQNEAQ, per germline.

The gene calls are TRBV7-2 and TRBJ1-1; 7 bases agree with TRBD1. The V and J ends lost 1 base and 6 bases, in that order; junction bases with no gene match: 8. The CDR3 covers 15 residues. Germline V gene sequence: CDR1 SGHTA, CDR2 FQGNSA. As DNA, the CDR3 is TGTGCCAGCAGCTTAGTTGGGCAGGGGGTCTCTGAAGCTTTCTTT. Its protein product is CASSLVGQGVSEAFF.

The J gene is TRBJ2-3, the V gene TRBV19, with 12 positions matching TRBD2. V trimming: 7 bases; J trimming: 4 bases; junction bases outside the gene matches: 9. The CDR3 covers 16 residues. Looked up from germline, CDR1 is LNHDA and CDR2 is SQIVND (reference sequence). The CDR3 DNA follows: TGTGCCAGTACCCGTCGACTAGCGGGAGACTCAGATACGCAGTATTTT. Protein sequence: CASTRRLAGDSDTQYF.

This clone has more than one count but fewer than ten. The chain joins TRBV9 to TRBJ2-7; the match to TRBD2 covers 16 bases. The germline CDR1 and CDR2 sequences are SGDLS and YYNGEE. This CDR3 is built from 20 residues. The trim removed 3 bases at V and 0 bases at J, leaving 12 bases unmatched. The CDR3 DNA reads TGTGCCAGCAGCGAGACCCCCGGGACTAGCGGGAGGGCAAGCTCCTACGAGCAGTACTTC. Translated: CASSETPGTSGRASSYEQYF.

The genes are TRBV28 and TRBJ2-7; TRBD2 matches at 9 bases. Germline trimming cut 2 bases from V and 2 bases from J; bases unmatched to any gene: 10. The CDR3 loop spans 17 amino acids. CDR1 MDHEN and CDR2 SYDVKM come from the germline V gene. CDR3 sequence reads: CASSLPASGTYPYEQYF. The CDR3, as DNA: TGTGCCAGCAGTTTACCCGCTAGCGGGACTTATCCCTACGAGCAGTACTTC.

The chain links TRBV18 to TRBJ1-4, with D possibly matching TRBD1 (6 bases). Trimming stripped 2 bases from V and 8 bases from J, with 12 bases between. The V gene's germline CDR1 is KGHSH and CDR2 LQKENI. The CDR3 runs to 14 residues. The CDR3 here is CASSPTQGREKLFF. CDR3 bases: TGTGCCAGCTCACCAACACAGGGAAGGGAAAAACTGTTTTTT.

The rearrangement uses TRBV2 and TRBJ2-7; TRBD2 matches at 8 bases. Germline CDR1 reads SNHLY; CDR2 reads FYNNEI. Trimming at V came to 5 bases and at J to 2 bases, leaving 8 bases not matched to a gene. The CDR3 runs 15 residues. The CDR3 is CASSPPGLGTYEQYF. CDR3 in DNA: TGTGCCAGCAGTCCACCGGGACTAGGGACCTACGAGCAGTACTTC.

J is TRBJ2-7 and V is TRBV4-1; 10 bases fit TRBD2. Unmatched junction bases numbered 12, after V lost 1 base and J lost 9 bases. CDR3 size: 16 residues. Germline-derived CDR1 and CDR2 are MGHRA and YSYEKL. The CDR3 here is CASSQALAGAPGGQYF. DNA for the CDR3: TGCGCCAGCAGCCAAGCCCTAGCGGGAGCCCCGGGGGGGCAGTACTTC.

CDR3 nucleotide sequence: TGTGCCAGCAGTTTTCGAACCTTTAGCGGGAGGGCCAGTAATGAGCAGTTCTTC. It specifies CASSFRTFSGRASNEQFF. The J gene is TRBJ2-1, the V gene TRBV27; 11 positions match TRBD2. CDR3 length equals 18 residues. V shed 3 bases, J shed 7 bases, and the junction held 14 bases outside the gene matches. Per the germline V gene, CDR1 is MNHEY and CDR2 is SMNVEV (reference sequence).

V and J are TRBV9 and TRBJ2-2, with 11 bases that match TRBD2. From germline, CDR1 is SGDLS and CDR2 YYNGEE. This CDR3 is 18 amino acids long. V was pared by 0 bases and J by 0 bases, with 4 bases of the junction left unmatched. The CDR3 loop reads CASSVELAGATNTGELFF. CDR3 nucleotide sequence: TGTGCCAGCAGCGTAGAACTAGCGGGAGCGACGAACACCGGGGAGCTGTTTTTT.

V is TRBV5-6 and J is TRBJ1-2; D unresolved. V was cut by 0 bases and J by 8 bases, with 11 bases left in between. Germline V gives CDR1 SGHDT, CDR2 YYEEEE. There are 13 residues in the CDR3. The CDR3 loop is CASSLVQEVGYTF. CDR3 DNA sequence: TGTGCCAGCAGCTTGGTGCAGGAGGTCGGCTACACCTTC.

This chain uses TRBV6-5 with TRBJ2-2, with D perhaps TRBD1 (5 bases). There are 15 residues in the CDR3. V shed 5 bases and J shed 4 bases, with 14 bases lying between them. Germline V gene sequence: CDR1 MNHEY, CDR2 SVGAGI. This CDR3 reads CASSPASGFTGELFF. CDR3 in DNA: TGTGCCAGCAGTCCCGCCTCAGGGTTCACCGGGGAGCTGTTTTTT.

The J gene is TRBJ1-3, the V gene TRBV4-1, with 8 bases fitting TRBD1. Looked up from germline, CDR1 is MGHRA and CDR2 is YSYEKL. The CDR3 runs 16 residues. V was clipped by 4 bases and J by 3 bases; unmatched bases: 8. The CDR3 nucleotides are TGCGCCAGCAGCCGCCTACAGGGGGGATTTGGAAACACCATATATTTT. Amino acid sequence: CASSRLQGGFGNTIYF.

The chain combines TRBV5-5 with TRBJ2-7; 7 bases line up with TRBD2. CDR3 length equals 13 residues. Germline CDR1 is SGHKS and CDR2 is YYEKEE (reference sequence). V lost 7 bases and J lost 3; bases outside the gene matches: 7. DNA of the CDR3: TGTGCCAGCCTAGCGGATTCGAGCTACGAGCAGTACTTC. It encodes CASLADSSYEQYF.

The rearrangement joins TRBV30 to TRBJ1-2, with 7 nucleotides matching TRBD1. CDR3 size: 13 residues. The V and J ends lost 4 bases and 8 bases, in that order; junction bases with no gene match: 10. Germline V lookup: CDR1 GTSNPN, CDR2 SVGIG (reference sequence). The CDR3 loop reads CAWMSLTGRGYTF. Here the CDR3 DNA reads TGTGCCTGGATGTCTCTGACAGGGCGCGGCTACACCTTC.

V gene TRBV5-1 combines with J gene TRBJ2-5; the D gene is possibly TRBD1 (6 bases). V lost 3 bases to trimming and J lost 1 base, with 10 bases between them. There are 14 residues in the CDR3. Germline V gene sequence: CDR1 SGHRS, CDR2 YFSETQ. Here the CDR3 reads CASSSTDSQETQYF. The CDR3 DNA is TGCGCCAGCAGCTCCACGGACAGCCAAGAGACCCAGTACTTC.

The V and J genes are TRBV19 and TRBJ2-2; TRBD1 might be the D (6 bases). The V gene lost 7 bases and the J gene lost 8 bases, with 14 bases spanning the gap. CDR3 size: 13 residues. Germline loops: CDR1 LNHDA, CDR2 SQIVND (reference sequence). The CDR3, as DNA: TGTGCCAGTAATCAGGGGTCAACAGGGGAGCTGTTTTTT. Protein sequence: CASNQGSTGELFF.

The chain recombines TRBV28 with TRBJ1-5; a possible D gene is TRBD1 (5 bases). The CDR3 extends over 16 amino acids. Trimming took 5 bases from V and 3 from J, leaving 17 bases between them. In germline, CDR1 is MDHEN, CDR2 SYDVKM. The DNA of the CDR3 is TGTGCCAGCAGTCCGGGAGGGAGAGGGGCCAATCAGCCCCAGCATTTT. Translating it yields CASSPGGRGANQPQHF.

The CDR3 loop is CASTGTSGAQETQYF. Here the CDR3 DNA reads TGTGCCAGCACAGGGACTAGCGGAGCCCAAGAGACCCAGTACTTC. The chain employs TRBV6-5 and TRBJ2-5; 11 bases map to TRBD2. Germline V lookup: CDR1 MNHEY, CDR2 SVGAGI. The trim removed 7 bases at V and 1 base at J, leaving 5 bases unmatched. The CDR3 sequence is 15 residues long.

The J gene is TRBJ2-2, the V gene TRBV4-1, with D possibly TRBD2 on 6 matching bases. This CDR3 region has 16 residues. The ends were cut back, 0 bases at V and 0 bases at J, with 8 bases in the middle. Germline lookup yields CDR1 MGHRA and CDR2 YSYEKL. CDR3 bases: TGCGCCAGCAGCCAAGAGGCGGGACCGAACACCGGGGAGCTGTTTTTT. Translating gives CASSQEAGPNTGELFF.

The CDR3 nucleotides read TGCGCCAGCAGTGAGTCGAGAGTCGGTCCCTATGAGCAGTTCTTC. This sequence encodes CASSESRVGPYEQFF. J is TRBJ2-1 and V is TRBV10-1; D is undetermined. Germline CDR1 WNHNN, CDR2 SYGVQD (reference sequence). V lost 0 bases, J lost 8 bases, and 14 bases lay in between. The CDR3 extends over 15 amino acids.

The rearrangement joins TRBV18 to TRBJ1-1; 9 bases align to TRBD1. The ends lost 3 bases at V and 1 base at J; junction bases unmatched: 6. Germline V gene lookup returns CDR1 KGHSH and CDR2 LQKENI. This CDR3 region has 16 residues. The CDR3 loop reads CASSPGMTGGNTEAFF. CDR3 nucleotide sequence: TGTGCCAGCTCACCCGGGATGACAGGGGGGAACACTGAAGCTTTCTTT. Variable domain in full (rest from reference TRBV18 and TRBJ1-1): NAGVMQNPRHLVRRRGQEARLRCSPMKGHSHVYWYRQLPEEGLKFMVYLQKENIIDESGMPKERFSAEFPKEGPSILRIQQVVRGDSAAYFCASSPGMTGGNTEAFFGQGTRLTVV.

J is TRBJ2-2 and V is TRBV30; 7 positions match TRBD2. The germline gives CDR1 GTSNPN, CDR2 SVGIG (reference sequence). V gave up 4 bases and J gave up 4 bases; unmatched junction bases: 6. The CDR3 consists of 14 residues. CDR3 DNA: TGTGCCTGGACAGGCGGGAGTGGCACCGGGGAGCTGTTTTTT. It specifies CAWTGGSGTGELFF. The full variable domain, with the rest looked up from reference TRBV30 and TRBJ2-2, is SQTIHQWPATLVQPVGSPLSLECTVEGTSNPNLYWYRQAAGRGLQLLFYSVGIGQISSEVPQNLSASRPQDRQFILSSKKLLLSDSGFYLCAWTGGSGTGELFFGEGSRLTVL.

The genes are TRBV7-2 and TRBJ2-3; the match to TRBD2 covers 9 bases. With 2 bases clipped from V and 3 bases from J, the junction kept 6 bases outside the gene matches. The CDR3 runs 16 residues. Germline CDR1 reads SGHTA; CDR2 reads FQGNSA. The CDR3 nucleotides are TGTGCCAGCAGCTTACCTGCGGGAGGGCCGACAGATACGCAGTATTTT. Residues: CASSLPAGGPTDTQYF.

The V call is TRBV11-2, the J call TRBJ2-1; a weak D match, TRBD2 (5 bases). V lost 5 bases and J lost 3, with 26 bases in between. This CDR3 has 19 amino acids. Germline CDR1 and CDR2: SGHAT and FQNNGV. CDR3 residues: CASSPALLTGGSFYNEQFF. DNA of the CDR3: TGTGCCAGCAGCCCCGCACTCCTGACTGGCGGGTCGTTCTACAATGAGCAGTTCTTC.

Points on this clone: The identical CDR3 is also encoded by other nucleotide sequences in the sample. The chain has TRBV28 and TRBJ1-5; 8 positions match TRBD1. The CDR3 is 16 residues long. The germline V gene encodes CDR1 MDHEN and CDR2 SYDVKM. The V and J ends lost 6 bases and 2 bases, in that order; junction bases with no gene match: 9. CDR3: CASREQGTGRNQPQHF. As DNA, the CDR3 is TGTGCCAGCAGGGAGCAGGGGACAGGTCGCAATCAGCCCCAGCATTTT.

The J gene is TRBJ1-1, the V gene TRBV6-5; 7 nucleotides agree with TRBD1. CDR1 MNHEY and CDR2 SVGAGI come from the germline V gene. V lost 2 bases to trimming and J lost 7 bases; unmatched junction nucleotides: 10. The CDR3 loop spans 15 amino acids. CDR3 protein: CASSYRGQARGEAFF. For the CDR3, the DNA is TGTGCCAGCAGTTACCGAGGACAGGCCCGGGGTGAAGCTTTCTTT.

In DNA, the CDR3 is TGCGCCAGCAGCTTGATTGGGGGCACTTCTGAAGCTTTCTTT. This codes for CASSLIGGTSEAFF. V usage is TRBV5-1 and J usage is TRBJ1-1; D is possibly TRBD1 (6 bases). Trimming stripped 1 base from V and 6 bases from J, with 13 bases between. This CDR3 comprises 14 residues. CDR1 is SGHRS, CDR2 YFSETQ, per germline.

Only a few counts were recorded for this clone. The gene calls are TRBV6-5 and TRBJ1-2; perhaps TRBD1 as D (6 bases). The V and J ends lost 7 bases and 3 bases respectively, with 9 bases between them. The germline V gene encodes CDR1 MNHEY and CDR2 SVGAGI. The CDR3 length is 12 residues. The CDR3 DNA sequence: TGTGCCAGCATCAGGGGTGACTATGGCTACACCTTC. This codes for CASIRGDYGYTF.

This chain uses TRBV7-6 with TRBJ1-3; no clear D. Trimming stripped 0 bases from V and 3 bases from J, with 9 bases between. Germline V gene data show CDR1 as SGHVS and CDR2 as FNYEAQ. CDR3 length: 15 amino acids. The CDR3 region is CASSLAPGVGNTIYF. For the CDR3, the DNA is TGTGCCAGCAGCTTAGCCCCCGGGGTTGGAAACACCATATATTTT.

This clone was found once. The chain recombines TRBV6-1 with TRBJ2-1, with 8 bases fitting TRBD1. CDR3 size: 20 residues. J lost 0 bases, V lost 1 base, and 14 bases had no gene match. Looked up from germline, CDR1 is MNHNS and CDR2 is SASEGT. CDR3 sequence: CASSEETAGGAQSSYNEQFF. As DNA, the CDR3 is TGTGCCAGCAGTGAAGAAACCGCAGGGGGCGCCCAAAGCTCCTACAATGAGCAGTTCTTC.